This TCR beta chain was captured in a study of cytomegalovirus exposure and HLA in healthy donors (dated by TCRdb to about 2017). For the study in its entirety: In an earlier analysis of some 550 of the donors, under 300 Gb of sequence data and some 120 million unique TCR beta sequences from 150 million to 200 million T cells were reported. The aim of the study was to test whether cataloging public T cell receptors could identify signatures of past pathogen exposure. The genetic ancestry cluster associated with self-reported Caucasian donors included 81% of the roughly 380 genotyped donors. Rather than drawing on any new phenotypic data, the later analysis identified candidate immune exposures from TCR beta sequences and the way those sequences occurred across donors. Across some 400 genotyped donors of the cohort, an average of about 220,000 unique TCR beta nucleotide sequences per donor were sequenced, and 15% to 20% of those sequences were non-productive. About five DR-DQ haplotypes were handled as single units for association and clustering because linkage in the cohort was strong. An early release that covered 500 to 800 HLA-typed donors contained approximately 300 gigabases of sequencing data and 65 million to 100 million unique TCR sequences. In addition to the first cohort of 500 to 850 subjects, a separate validation cohort of approximately 130 different subjects was used. All discovery cohort repertoires had been generated on a single sequencing platform. The T cell repertoires of 670 or so subjects were profiled by immunosequencing and related to cytomegalovirus serostatus. The number of typed donors differed by locus: roughly 620-640 for A, B, C, DRB1 and DQB1; 500 to 550 for DQA1; approximately 600 for DPA1; and 400 to 480 for DPB1. Donor age, sex, ethnicity and CMV serostatus were compiled alongside the repertoire data. High-throughput TCR immunosequencing, statistical association of individual TCRs with disease status, and machine learning were combined to predict cytomegalovirus infection status. In a later analysis, previously published TCR beta repertoires from fewer than 750 donors were re-analyzed and high-resolution HLA genotyping was added so that TCR occurrence patterns could be studied. To decide whether each TCR beta V gene segment behaved as functional or pseudogenic, an earlier analysis of some 600 of the donors relied on high-throughput TCR beta sequencing. Genome-wide SNP genotypes for about three fifths of the 666 donors were used in a later genetic analysis, which treated that subset as a discovery cohort. Class I and class II HLA loci were covered by the typing at four-digit resolution.

A word on this clone: This clone's antigen is unknown. The input lacks base qualities; no much larger clone sits a single base away.

The study at large found these results: Several of the top co-occurrence clusters appeared to be linked to parvovirus B19, influenza, CMV and Epstein-Barr virus, according to a later analysis. In vitro tests confirmed that a few of the cytomegalovirus-associated TCR beta chains recognize cytomegalovirus antigens. Only TCR beta chains were sequenced in this cohort, and the absence of alpha or paired-chain data limited detectable features. An earlier analysis of 587 of the donors showed that most TCR beta V segments appeared in productive rearrangements either about 87% or about 30% of the time, which broadly matched IMGT annotations. In a later analysis, the rate of TCR association differed among HLA loci, with DRB1 alleles having the most associated TCRs and HLA-C alleles having the fewest. Across donors, most TCR sequences were observed very rarely, whereas some public TCRs were present in many individuals. A further reported finding was that TCR beta sequences accurately predicted the HLA-A and HLA-B alleles for most subjects in the first cohort. The authors suggested that the approach could potentially be extended to other disease states and immunological phenotypes. The earlier analysis of approximately 540 of the donors excluded some 15 rarely observed V segments, including chromosome 9 orphons, because counts were too low. A cluster of highly shared sequence variants was judged likely to be a technical artifact of the sequencing pipeline. The study gave a list of about 170 TCR beta chains associated with cytomegalovirus. Linkage disequilibrium might explain the correlated functional status among segregating V segments, but an unknown experimental factor could not be excluded. Immune exposure information for the cohort was limited to CMV serostatus. At a false discovery rate of 0.05, a later analysis linked approximately 18,000 TCR beta sequences to specific HLA alleles. A later genetic analysis reported fewer N-insertions in productive TCRs among donors in an Asian-associated ancestry cluster than the roughly 700-donor mean. Assigning TCR associations to individual alleles was difficult when HLA alleles, especially DR and DQ, strongly co-occurred. In a later analysis, most CMV-associated TCR beta chains were found to appear HLA-restricted, with HLA associations seemingly driven largely by CMV exposure. Presence/absence analyses assumed roughly uniform sequencing depth across donors, an assumption that may not hold. V-gene and J-gene trimming of TCR beta chains was associated with a missense DCLRE1C variant in a later genetic analysis, and the association was replicated in an independent cohort. In a later analysis, HLA-associated TCR beta chains were found to be more clonally expanded and to have lower generation probabilities than equally common non-associated chains. Because HLA typing was missing for some donors at each locus, association tests included only the typed subset. The classifier was reported to diagnose cytomegalovirus status with high specificity and sensitivity in both the original and validation cohorts.

The cohort was made up of 500 to 850 healthy bone marrow donors. Cohort members were all nominally healthy when sampled, although unrecorded immune exposures were likely present. The donor was CMV seropositive and was included in the group of approximately 310 seropositive cohort members. A peripheral blood sample was provided by each donor, and peripheral blood mononuclear cells were used for TCR beta sequencing. Genomic DNA extraction from the blood cell samples was performed with the Qiagen DNeasy Blood Extraction Kit. Library preparation employed the immunoSEQ multiplex PCR assay. For the multiplex PCR, a mixture combining 60 forward primers for TCR Vbeta segments and 13 reverse primers for TCR Jbeta segments was used. Amplification of the CDR3 region of rearranged TCR beta genes was performed with a multiplex PCR assay on genomic DNA. Amplified TCR beta libraries were sequenced as 87-base-pair reads on the Illumina HiSeq System. The original pipeline was this. A later analysis counted about 76 million unique TCR beta chains across the 550 to 750 repertoires, and around 9.9 million of these chains were shared by at least two donors. Raw reads were error-corrected and collapsed into unique sequences with a nearest-neighbor algorithm that merged closely related sequences to remove PCR and sequencing errors. Alignment of CDR3 sequences to IMGT reference sequences was used to assign V, D and J gene segments. Each retained sequence needed at least a six-nucleotide match to both a V gene segment and a J gene segment. A rearrangement was called productive if the CDR3 had no stop codons and remained in frame with V and J, and every other rearrangement was called non-productive. Following IMGT convention, CDR3 was defined as the stretch from the second conserved V-encoded cysteine up to the conserved J-encoded phenylalanine. The earlier analysis of a few hundred of the donors excluded any sequence lacking an unambiguous match to a single V gene segment. In an earlier analysis of approximately 590 of the donors, V segments were called functional above 56.7% productive rearrangements and were called segregating when the between-donor standard deviation exceeded 5%. A statistical classification framework was built for diagnosing cytomegalovirus status from the catalog of TCR beta chain sequences. A later analysis assigned V and J genes by comparing TCR nucleotide sequences with IMGT/GENE-DB human TR gene sequences. Using the TCRdist pipeline, a later analysis assigned CDR3 sequences along with most-parsimonious VDJ recombination scenarios. In a later analysis, each TCR beta chain was defined by its CDR3 amino acid sequence together with its V-gene family, and reads without a unique V-gene family were excluded. To address suspected cross-contamination and a sequencing artifact, a later analysis removed roughly 580 highly shared, low-generation-probability nucleotide sequences. A later analysis calculated a clonal expansion index for each public chain from normalized within-repertoire ranks of inferred template counts. In a later analysis, generation probabilities were computed with a VDJ recombination model fitted to out-of-frame rearrangements, and the resulting probabilities were checked against IGoR. Hypergeometric tests were used in a later analysis to score TCR-TCR, TCR-HLA and TCR-CMV co-occurrence, with a repertoire-size bias correction applied to the TCR pairs. In a later analysis, false discovery rates were estimated by permuting HLA or CMV assignments 20 times. In a later analysis, co-occurring TCRs were grouped with DBSCAN, and TCRdist sequence similarity was added when clustering was performed within HLA-allele-positive subsets. Repertoires with fewer than 30,000 or more than 120,000 public chains were left out of co-occurrence clustering, as were five repertoires with anomalous nucleotide sharing. This is the immuneACCESS table as TCRdb keeps it, with only in-frame sequences that have V and J called. A part of the clones is gone; compared with another copy, unresolved V genes explain less than half, and the rest is unexplained. Clonal size and the V and J genes are those of that table, whereas D and trimming came from the DNA. Present in this sample are over 150,000 clones, over 70% of which were seen just once. Roughly 1.4% of the sample rests with the top ten.

This TCR was sampled from a woman aged 25 to 39 in good health and CMV-seropositive. Sequencing used PBMCs.

The nucleotide sequence is given as TGTGCCAGCAGCTTAGGGGGGACAGTCACAGATACGCAGTATTTT. Translated, this is CASSLGGTVTDTQYF. The chain joins TRBV11-3 to TRBJ2-3; 7 bases in the middle match TRBD1. For this chain, trimming is 1 base at the V end and 2 bases at the J end, and the number of junction bases without a gene match is 3. CDR1 and CDR2, looked up from the germline V gene, are SGHNT and YENEEA. The CDR3 numbers 15 residues from cysteine through phenylalanine. Of the read, only the CDR3 DNA is kept; its 45 bases are in frame from base 1.